A single sample gave rise to the 27 T cell receptor beta chains below, sequenced in a study of monozygotic twins with inflammatory bowel disease. After re-calling the 5' RACE reads, TCRdb lists one entry per CDR3 protein, DNA absent. This sample's clone table lists around 450,000 distinct CDR3 sequences. Input material: blood. These receptors all come from a human donor with ulcerative colitis or Crohn's disease, or a healthy co-twin of an affected twin (not recorded which).

The rearrangement joins TRBV29-1 to TRBJ2-4; the TCRdb call, TRBD1, lacks DNA for checking. CDR3 size: 12 residues. The germline V gene has CDR1 SQVTM and CDR2 ANQGSEA. The CDR3 here is CSVGTDGDIQYF.

This chain's CDR3 is CASSQRGTMPGELFF. The V and J genes are TRBV14 and TRBJ2-2; TCRdb selects TRBD1, and the lack of DNA leaves this call unchecked. The CDR3 totals 15 residues. Germline CDR1 and CDR2: SGHDN and FVKESK.

This rearrangement joins TRBV2 to TRBJ2-1. There are 12 residues in the CDR3. Germline loops: CDR1 SNHLY, CDR2 FYNNEI. CDR3 amino acids: CASRGWDNEQFF.

The rearrangement uses TRBV20-1 and TRBJ1-2; TCRdb names TRBD1, which stays unverified in the absence of DNA. The germline CDR1 and CDR2 sequences are DFQATT and SNEGSKA (reference sequence). This CDR3 is 13 amino acids long. This CDR3 is CSAHLGQGGREGF.

The genes are TRBV7-2 and TRBJ2-5; the TRBD2 assignment by TCRdb is unverifiable without DNA. The germline CDR1 and CDR2 sequences are SGHTA and FQGNSA. This CDR3 spans 16 amino acids. This chain's CDR3 is CASSLLNPGSQETQYF.

The CDR3 loop is CSAWDRINQPQHF. The rearrangement links TRBV20-1 to TRBJ1-5; there is no DNA to check the TCRdb D call of TRBD1. The CDR3 has 13 residues. The germline V gene encodes CDR1 DFQATT and CDR2 SNEGSKA (reference sequence).

The gene calls are TRBV27 and TRBJ2-3. The CDR3 is made up of 15 amino acids. CDR1 is MNHEY and CDR2 is SMNVEV in the germline V gene (reference sequence). CDR3 residues: CASGTRLDGTDTQYF.

This CDR3 reads CATSQPRAEAFF. The genes are TRBV19 and TRBJ1-1. Germline V gene lookup returns CDR1 LNHDA and CDR2 SQIVND (reference sequence). The CDR3 contains 12 residues.

The rearrangement links TRBV29-1 to TRBJ2-2; TCRdb selects TRBD1, and the lack of DNA leaves this call unchecked. CDR3 length equals 15 residues. Germline assignment: CDR1 SQVTM and CDR2 ANQGSEA. CDR3 in amino acids: CSVLVGGAYTGELFF.

The CDR3 here is CASSLDRTVGVTF. The rearrangement uses TRBV5-6 and TRBJ2-5; TCRdb's D call of TRBD1 is untestable without DNA. CDR3 length: 13 amino acids. The germline CDR1 and CDR2 sequences are SGHDT and YYEEEE.

The CDR3 loop is CASSFYLGVVDEQYF. The chain links TRBV5-5 to TRBJ2-7. This CDR3 is built from 15 residues. From germline, CDR1 is SGHKS and CDR2 YYEKEE (reference sequence).

The chain employs TRBV7-2 and TRBJ2-7. In germline, CDR1 is SGHTA, CDR2 FQGNSA. CDR3 size: 12 residues. The CDR3 reads CASSLAPYEQYF.

This chain links TRBV7-2 with TRBJ2-1. The CDR3 runs 11 residues. In germline, CDR1 is SGHTA, CDR2 FQGNSA. CDR3 residues: CASSSHNEQFF.

The V call is TRBV11-2, the J call TRBJ2-3; the TCRdb call, TRBD2, lacks DNA for checking. CDR1 is SGHAT, CDR2 FQNNGV, per germline. The CDR3 consists of 15 residues. The CDR3: CASSLIAGVIDTQYF.

The chain's CDR3 is CSADLGLAESYEQYF. The rearrangement joins TRBV20-1 to TRBJ2-7; TCRdb returns TRBD2, unconfirmable since there is no DNA. CDR3 length equals 15 residues. Germline V CDR1 and CDR2: DFQATT, SNEGSKA (reference sequence).

The chain is built from TRBV7-2 and TRBJ2-2; the TCRdb D gene call, TRBD2, has no DNA to confirm it. This CDR3 has 16 amino acids. From germline, CDR1 is SGHTA and CDR2 FQGNSA. The chain's CDR3 is CASSYGLAGNTGELFF.

The rearrangement uses TRBV11-2 and TRBJ2-3; TCRdb proposes TRBD2, but this gene call is untestable without DNA. The CDR3 covers 19 residues. The V gene's germline CDR1 is SGHAT and CDR2 FQNNGV. Here the CDR3 reads CASSLRGLAGAAGTDTQYF.

This sequence joins TRBV11-2 and TRBJ1-4; no DNA is available, so the TRBD1 call from TCRdb remains unchecked. The CDR3 covers 16 residues. CDR1 and CDR2 from the germline V gene are SGHAT and FQNNGV. The CDR3 is CASSLGGAVRFGALFF.

The J gene is TRBJ1-2, the V gene TRBV20-1. CDR3 length equals 13 residues. Germline V lookup: CDR1 DFQATT, CDR2 SNEGSKA (reference sequence). The CDR3 sequence is CSARGQVNYGYTF.

V gene TRBV28 combines with J gene TRBJ2-7; the D gene TCRdb calls, TRBD1, cannot be checked with no DNA. The CDR3 runs 15 residues. Germline V gene data show CDR1 as MDHEN and CDR2 as SYDVKM. CDR3 in amino acids: CASSRGGTGSYEQYF. The full variable domain, in which reference TRBV28 and TRBJ2-7 provide the parts outside the CDR3, is DVKVTQSSRYLVKRTGEKVFLECVQDMDHENMFWYRQDPGLGLRLIYFSYDVKMKEKGDIPEGYSVSREKKERFSLILESASTNQTSMYLCASSRGGTGSYEQYFGPGTRLTVT.

J is TRBJ2-2 and V is TRBV28. CDR1 and CDR2 from the germline V gene are MDHEN and SYDVKM. This CDR3 is 15 amino acids long. The CDR3: CASSLAGFNTGELFF.

The J gene is TRBJ2-3, the V gene TRBV7-6; TCRdb's D gene call, TRBD1, goes unchecked for lack of DNA. Germline V gene data show CDR1 as SGHVS and CDR2 as FNYEAQ. The CDR3 length is 17 residues. CDR3 amino acids: CASSQPRWGTSTDTQYF.

The rearrangement uses TRBV7-9 and TRBJ2-1; TCRdb indicates TRBD2, and absent DNA this call remains unverified. Germline CDR1 SEHNR, CDR2 FQNEAQ (reference sequence). This CDR3 has 15 amino acids. CDR3 region: CASRLLAGGTNEQFF.

The chain joins TRBV6-5 to TRBJ2-7; TCRdb lists TRBD1, though no DNA is available to test this call. The V gene's germline CDR1 is MNHEY and CDR2 SVGAGI. The CDR3 contains 12 residues. CDR3 amino acids: CASSSSGTGEYF.

The J gene is TRBJ2-7, the V gene TRBV4-3; TCRdb returns TRBD1, unconfirmable since there is no DNA. This CDR3 contains 15 residues. Germline V lookup: CDR1 LGHNA, CDR2 YSLEER. The CDR3 protein is CASSQEPYRANEQYF.

This chain uses TRBV12-3 or TRBV12-4 with TRBJ2-5. This CDR3 contains 12 residues. The CDR3 sequence: CASRWGLETQYF.

The CDR3 loop reads CASSFLGANTGELFF. V is TRBV7-9 and J is TRBJ2-2. The CDR3 loop spans 15 amino acids. The germline gives CDR1 SEHNR, CDR2 FQNEAQ (reference sequence).